A single sample gave rise to the 24 T cell receptor beta chains below, sequenced in a study of cytomegalovirus exposure and HLA in healthy donors. PCR involved 60 Vbeta and 13 Jbeta primers. Sequencing used immunoSEQ multiplex PCR; TCRdb keeps in-frame clones, though not all of them. The table for this sample gives around 210,000 clones. The sample consisted of PBMCs. The receptors shown here come from a girl aged 2-10 years in good health and CMV-seropositive.

The chain carries TRBV18 and TRBJ1-1; unclear D gene. The germline gives CDR1 KGHSH, CDR2 LQKENI. V lost 8 bases and J 3 bases, leaving 19 bases between the germline ends. This CDR3 has 15 amino acids. CDR3 protein: CASPLPGKRDTEAFF. In nucleotides, the CDR3 is TGTGCCAGCCCCCTCCCCGGGAAACGAGACACTGAAGCTTTCTTT. Based on the CDR3 plus reference TRBV18 and TRBJ1-1, the full variable domain is NAGVMQNPRHLVRRRGQEARLRCSPMKGHSHVYWYRQLPEEGLKFMVYLQKENIIDESGMPKERFSAEFPKEGPSILRIQQVVRGDSAAYFCASPLPGKRDTEAFFGQGTRLTVV.

The chain employs TRBV7-8 and TRBJ1-3; 8 bases line up with TRBD1. V dropped 6 bases and J dropped 4; count of bases not matched to a gene: 8. From germline, CDR1 is SGHVS and CDR2 FQNEAQ. The CDR3 runs to 15 residues. The CDR3 nucleotides are TGTGCCAGCAGACCCGGACAGGGACTAGGAAACACCATATATTTT. Its protein product is CASRPGQGLGNTIYF.

The J gene is TRBJ2-3, the V gene TRBV7-9, with D hard to call. Trimming pared 2 bases from V and 6 bases from J, leaving 12 bases between. Germline CDR1 SEHNR, CDR2 FQNEAQ (reference sequence). The CDR3 length is 14 residues. The DNA of the CDR3 is TGTGCCAGCAGCTTATTAGCTCCATGGGATACGCAGTATTTT. Translation: CASSLLAPWDTQYF.

V is TRBV28 and J is TRBJ2-7; D gene ambiguous. This CDR3 is 11 amino acids long. V gave up 4 bases and J gave up 2 bases, with 3 bases separating them. CDR1 MDHEN and CDR2 SYDVKM come from the germline V gene. The CDR3 protein is CASSYTYEQYF. The CDR3 nucleotides read TGTGCCAGCAGTTATACCTACGAGCAGTACTTC. Full variable domain (outside the CDR3, taken from reference TRBV28 and TRBJ2-7): DVKVTQSSRYLVKRTGEKVFLECVQDMDHENMFWYRQDPGLGLRLIYFSYDVKMKEKGDIPEGYSVSREKKERFSLILESASTNQTSMYLCASSYTYEQYFGPGTRLTVT.

The rearrangement links TRBV5-4 to TRBJ2-5; D uncertain. The germline CDR1 and CDR2 sequences are SGHNT and YYREEE (reference sequence). Between the trimmed V and J ends, which lost 1 base and 9 bases, there was a span of 13 bases. The CDR3 totals 13 residues. The CDR3, as DNA: TGTGCCAGCAGCTTGTGGGCTGACGAGCCCCAGTACTTC. This translates into CASSLWADEPQYF. The full variable domain, completed using reference TRBV5-4 and TRBJ2-5, is ETGVTQSPTHLIKTRGQQVTLRCSSQSGHNTVSWYQQALGQGPQFIFQYYREEENGRGNFPPRFSGLQFPNYSSELNVNALELDDSALYLCASSLWADEPQYFGPGTRLLVL.

Concerning this clone: The same CDR3 arises from other DNA sequences in this sample as well. The rearrangement links TRBV6-1 to TRBJ2-3, with D possibly being TRBD1 (6 bases). This CDR3 is built from 14 residues. Trimming removed 6 bases at V and 0 bases at J, with 10 bases between. Germline loops: CDR1 MNHNS, CDR2 SASEGT. Here the CDR3 DNA reads TGTGCCAGCAGGACAGGACTTAGCACAGATACGCAGTATTTT. It specifies CASRTGLSTDTQYF.

The rearrangement uses TRBV10-3 and TRBJ1-1, with 11 bases matching TRBD1. V lost 3 bases and J lost 6; bases outside the gene matches: 6. The CDR3 covers 15 residues. CDR1 is ENHRY and CDR2 is SYGVKD in the germline V gene. The CDR3 is CAISDHGTGGPEAFF. The CDR3, as DNA: TGTGCCATCAGTGACCACGGGACAGGGGGTCCTGAAGCTTTCTTT.

The gene calls are TRBV28 and TRBJ1-1; D is ambiguous. The V gene's germline CDR1 is MDHEN and CDR2 SYDVKM. This CDR3 is built from 13 residues. Trimming pared 3 bases from V and 5 bases from J, leaving 10 bases between. The CDR3 nucleotides are TGTGCCAGCAGTTTTCCGGCGGGGACTGAAGCTTTCTTT. Amino acids: CASSFPAGTEAFF.

The chain carries TRBV7-8 and TRBJ1-2; D remains unclear. The germline gives CDR1 SGHVS, CDR2 FQNEAQ. V lost 1 base and J 0 bases, leaving 12 bases between the germline ends. The CDR3 runs to 16 residues. The CDR3 DNA is TGTGCCAGCAGCTTAGACCCCCAGTCGTCTAACTATGGCTACACCTTC. Translation gives CASSLDPQSSNYGYTF.

On this clone: The conserved closing phenylalanine or tryptophan is absent in this CDR3, likely reflecting a read error. The J gene is TRBJ1-5, the V gene TRBV19; no definite D call. The germline gives CDR1 LNHDA, CDR2 SQIVND (reference sequence). V gave up 6 bases and J gave up 9 bases, with 15 bases separating them. The CDR3 is made up of 13 amino acids. The CDR3 bases are TGTGCCAGTAGATACGGTGGTGGAGCGCCCCAGCATTCT. It codes for CASRYGGGAPQHS.

The chain carries TRBV27 and TRBJ2-2, with D possibly being TRBD2 (6 bases). Looked up from germline, CDR1 is MNHEY and CDR2 is SMNVEV (reference sequence). V was trimmed by 1 base and J by 6 bases, leaving 15 bases between them. The CDR3 runs 16 residues. The CDR3 DNA is TGTGCCAGCAGTTTATGGGCGGGGAGTACGGCCGGGGAGCTGTTTTTT. Encoded protein: CASSLWAGSTAGELFF.

V gene TRBV18 combines with J gene TRBJ2-7; 7 bases map to TRBD1. With 6 bases clipped from V and 5 bases from J, the junction kept 7 bases outside the gene matches. CDR1 is KGHSH, CDR2 LQKENI, per germline. This CDR3 comprises 13 residues. Here the CDR3 DNA reads TGTGCCAGCTCGACAGGGTTAGGCGACGAGCAGTACTTC. Translated, it gives CASSTGLGDEQYF.

This chain links TRBV6-5 with TRBJ1-5; D is perhaps TRBD1 (6 bases). Trimming removed 6 bases from V and 5 bases from J, with 14 bases in between. The germline CDR1 and CDR2 sequences are MNHEY and SVGAGI. The length of the CDR3 is 14 residues. The CDR3 DNA is TGTGCCAGCAGCCCCGGGACAAATTATCAGCCCCAGCATTTT. As protein: CASSPGTNYQPQHF.

This sequence joins TRBV11-2 and TRBJ2-7; 9 bases are a match to TRBD2. Trimming took 1 base from V and 4 from J; bases not matched to a gene: 5. The CDR3 loop spans 15 amino acids. CDR1 SGHAT and CDR2 FQNNGV come from the germline V gene. The CDR3 loop reads CASSLVAGGPYEQYF. The CDR3 DNA sequence: TGTGCCAGCAGCTTAGTGGCGGGAGGGCCTTACGAGCAGTACTTC.

The chain uses TRBV29-1 and TRBJ1-2; no clear D. Germline CDR1 SQVTM, CDR2 ANQGSEA. The V and J ends lost 1 base and 5 bases respectively, with 17 bases between them. The CDR3 runs 15 residues. The CDR3 nucleotides read TGCAGCGTTGAAGTGTTCCACCTAACTTCTTATGGCTACACCTTC. Protein product: CSVEVFHLTSYGYTF.

To note about this clone: The sample carries other DNA sequences with the same CDR3. This chain links TRBV7-7 with TRBJ2-7; 10 nucleotides agree with TRBD1. The CDR3 loop spans 13 amino acids. Germline assignment: CDR1 SSHAT and CDR2 FNYEAQ (reference sequence). J lost 5 bases, V lost 5 bases, and 3 bases had no gene match. The CDR3 DNA sequence: TGTGCCAGCAGCCTAGGGACAGGGGACGAGCAGTACTTC. Its translation is CASSLGTGDEQYF.

A remark on this clone: At one end, the junction sequence differs from germline, possibly due to a read error. The sample has other DNA sequences that encode this CDR3 too. The CDR3 DNA follows: TGCGCCAGCAACTCGCCGCGGGAGGTTAGCTACGAGCAGTACTTC. Translation: CASNSPREVSYEQYF. This chain joins TRBV27 and TRBJ2-7; 8 positions match TRBD2. The CDR3 extends over 15 amino acids. Germline CDR1 is MNHEY and CDR2 is SMNVEV (reference sequence).

Here the CDR3 DNA reads TGTGCCAGCAGCCAAGGGGCCGTTAGCGGGATACTTACAGATACGCAGTATTTT. As protein: CASSQGAVSGILTDTQYF. This chain joins TRBV4-2 and TRBJ2-3, with 8 nucleotides matching TRBD2. In germline, CDR1 is LGHNA, CDR2 YNFKEQ. V shed 1 base, J shed 3 bases, and the junction held 12 bases outside the gene matches. The CDR3 covers 18 residues.

The chain is built from TRBV28 and TRBJ2-7, with 8 positions matching TRBD2. Germline values: CDR1 MDHEN, CDR2 SYDVKM. V shed 2 bases and J 3 bases; nucleotides not matched to a gene: 12. The CDR3 has 17 residues. DNA of the CDR3: TGTGCCAGCAGTTTAAGTAGCGGCGGGAGGTCCATCTACGAGCAGTACTTC. Translating it yields CASSLSSGGRSIYEQYF.

The chain links TRBV27 to TRBJ1-4; D ambiguous. Germline CDR1 reads MNHEY; CDR2 reads SMNVEV (reference sequence). The CDR3 is 15 residues long. Deletions cut 5 bases from V and 7 bases from J, with 17 bases between. The CDR3 is CASSPPGLGGEKLFF. The CDR3 DNA is TGTGCCAGCAGTCCCCCCGGCCTAGGCGGTGAAAAACTGTTTTTT.

The V call is TRBV6-4, the J call TRBJ1-2; D unresolved. V was shortened by 3 bases and J by 7 bases, with 12 bases between the two germline ends. This CDR3 has 13 residues. The germline CDR1 and CDR2 sequences are MRHNA and SNTAGT. This chain's CDR3 is CASSESQGGGYTF. DNA for the CDR3: TGTGCCAGCAGTGAATCGCAAGGCGGTGGCTACACCTTC.

This CDR3 reads CASREEGRKYEQFF. CDR3 DNA: TGTGCCAGTCGCGAGGAGGGCCGAAAATATGAGCAGTTCTTC. J is TRBJ2-1 and V is TRBV2, with D perhaps matching TRBD2 (6 bases). V lost 9 bases and J lost 8, with 20 bases in between. CDR3 size: 14 residues. Looked up from germline, CDR1 is SNHLY and CDR2 is FYNNEI.

The chain employs TRBV6-6 and TRBJ1-1; 8 bases line up with TRBD1. Germline values: CDR1 MNHNY, CDR2 SVGAGI (reference sequence). Trimming removed 2 bases from V and 4 bases from J; junction bases left unmatched: 6. The CDR3 spans 15 residues. The CDR3 loop reads CASSYTGQGSTEAFF. The CDR3 nucleotides read TGTGCCAGCAGTTACACCGGACAGGGAAGCACTGAAGCTTTCTTT.

On this clone: An end of the junction differs from the germline gene, which may be a read error. V gene TRBV5-6 combines with J gene TRBJ2-1; D gene ambiguous. The CDR3 is 11 amino acids. Germline loops: CDR1 SGHDT, CDR2 YYEEEE. CDR3 residues: CASSFLGEEFF. Here the CDR3 DNA reads TGTGCCAGCAGTTTCCTAGGTGAGGAGTTCTTC.